This T cell receptor beta chain was captured in a study of blood T cell repertoires in COVID-19. CDR3 length: 13 residues. Germline CDR1 is GTSNPN and CDR2 is SVGIG (reference sequence). Trimming shortened V by 8 bases and J by 5 bases, and 18 bases separated the two germline ends. Repertoires were generated with immunoSEQ multiplex PCR, while TCRdb's copy carries only in-frame clones and drops some. The sample yields about 250,000 clones, roughly 84% seen once. Source material: peripheral blood. V usage is TRBV30 and J usage is TRBJ1-1; tentatively, D is TRBD1 (6 bases). The source of this sequence is a woman aged 40 to 50 who had recovered from COVID-19. CDR3 sequence (DNA): TGTGCCCTCATGCAGGGGCGGACGACTGAAGCTTTCTTT. Its translation is CALMQGRTTEAFF. The full variable domain, in which reference TRBV30 and TRBJ1-1 provide the parts outside the CDR3, is SQTIHQWPATLVQPVGSPLSLECTVEGTSNPNLYWYRQAAGRGLQLLFYSVGIGQISSEVPQNLSASRPQDRQFILSSKKLLLSDSGFYLCALMQGRTTEAFFGQGTRLTVV.